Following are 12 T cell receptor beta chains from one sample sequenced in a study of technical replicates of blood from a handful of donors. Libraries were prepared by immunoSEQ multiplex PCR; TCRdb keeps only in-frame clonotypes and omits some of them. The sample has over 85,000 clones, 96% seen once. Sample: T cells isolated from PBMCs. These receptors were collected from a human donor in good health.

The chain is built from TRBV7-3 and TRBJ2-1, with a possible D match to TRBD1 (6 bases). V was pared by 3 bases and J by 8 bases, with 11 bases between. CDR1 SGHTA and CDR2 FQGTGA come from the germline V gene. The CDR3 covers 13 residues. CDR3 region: CASSLWSGDEQFF. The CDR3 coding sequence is TGTGCCAGCAGCTTGTGGTCAGGGGATGAGCAGTTCTTC.

In nucleotides, the CDR3 is TGTGCCAGCAGCGATGTGACAGGTCTTCGTCCCGGGGAGCTGTTTTTT. Translating it yields CASSDVTGLRPGELFF. The chain recombines TRBV2 with TRBJ2-2; D may be TRBD1 (6 bases). The germline V and J ends were trimmed by 6 bases and 6 bases, with 20 bases remaining between them. The CDR3 length is 16 residues. Germline V gene lookup returns CDR1 SNHLY and CDR2 FYNNEI.

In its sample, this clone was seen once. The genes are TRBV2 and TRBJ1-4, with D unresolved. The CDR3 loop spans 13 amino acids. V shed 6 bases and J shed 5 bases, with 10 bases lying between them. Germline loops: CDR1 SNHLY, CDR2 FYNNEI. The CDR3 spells CASRPILNEKLFF. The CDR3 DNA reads TGTGCCAGCAGGCCTATCCTCAATGAAAAACTGTTTTTT.

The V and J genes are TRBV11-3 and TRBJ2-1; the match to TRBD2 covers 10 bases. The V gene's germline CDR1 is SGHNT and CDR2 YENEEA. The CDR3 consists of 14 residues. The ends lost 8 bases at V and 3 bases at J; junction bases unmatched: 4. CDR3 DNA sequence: TGTGCCAGCGCCGGACTAGCGGACTACAATGAGCAGTTCTTC. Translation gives CASAGLADYNEQFF.

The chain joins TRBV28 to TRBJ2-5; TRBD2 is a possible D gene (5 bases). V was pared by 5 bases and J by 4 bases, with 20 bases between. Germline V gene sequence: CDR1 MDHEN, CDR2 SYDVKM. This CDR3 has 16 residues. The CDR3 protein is CASSLLGEWERETQYF. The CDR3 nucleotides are TGTGCCAGCAGTCTCCTTGGGGAGTGGGAGAGAGAGACCCAGTACTTC.

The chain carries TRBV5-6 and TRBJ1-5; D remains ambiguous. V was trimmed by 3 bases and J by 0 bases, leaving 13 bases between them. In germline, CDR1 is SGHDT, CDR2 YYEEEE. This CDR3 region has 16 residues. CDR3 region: CASSSGGLYSNQPQHF. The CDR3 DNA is TGTGCCAGCAGCTCTGGAGGGCTCTATAGCAATCAGCCCCAGCATTTT.

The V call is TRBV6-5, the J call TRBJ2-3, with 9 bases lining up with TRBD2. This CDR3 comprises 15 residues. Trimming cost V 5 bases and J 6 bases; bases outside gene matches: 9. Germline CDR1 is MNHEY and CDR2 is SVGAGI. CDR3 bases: TGTGCCAGCAGTATAGCGGGAGCGATTAGGGATACGCAGTATTTT. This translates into CASSIAGAIRDTQYF.

The CDR3 DNA reads as TGTGCCAGCAGCCCCACGACAGTATCCGTTCAGCCCCAGCATTTT. Translating it yields CASSPTTVSVQPQHF. The rearrangement joins TRBV7-2 to TRBJ1-5; maybe TRBD1 (5 bases). CDR1 SGHTA and CDR2 FQGNSA come from the germline V gene. V was shortened by 5 bases and J by 6 bases, with 17 bases between the two germline ends. The CDR3 spans 15 residues.

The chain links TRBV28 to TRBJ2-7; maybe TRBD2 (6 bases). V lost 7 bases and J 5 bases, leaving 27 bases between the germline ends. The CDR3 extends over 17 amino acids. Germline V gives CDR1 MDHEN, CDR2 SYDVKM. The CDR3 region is CASTLAVEGEYFNEQYF. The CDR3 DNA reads TGTGCCAGCACCCTCGCCGTGGAGGGCGAATATTTTAACGAGCAGTACTTC.

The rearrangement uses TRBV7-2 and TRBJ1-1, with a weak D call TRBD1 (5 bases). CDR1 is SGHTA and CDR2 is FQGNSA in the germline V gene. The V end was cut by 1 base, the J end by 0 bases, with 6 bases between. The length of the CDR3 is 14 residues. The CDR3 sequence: CASSLEGLNTEAFF. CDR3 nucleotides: TGTGCCAGCAGCTTAGAGGGGCTGAACACTGAAGCTTTCTTT.

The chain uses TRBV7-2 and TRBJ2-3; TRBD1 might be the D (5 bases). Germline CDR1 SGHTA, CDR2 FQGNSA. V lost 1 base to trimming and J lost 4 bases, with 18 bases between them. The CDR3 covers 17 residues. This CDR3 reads CASSLDRQGLGPDTQYF. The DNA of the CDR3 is TGTGCCAGCAGCTTAGATAGGCAGGGCCTAGGGCCAGATACGCAGTATTTT.

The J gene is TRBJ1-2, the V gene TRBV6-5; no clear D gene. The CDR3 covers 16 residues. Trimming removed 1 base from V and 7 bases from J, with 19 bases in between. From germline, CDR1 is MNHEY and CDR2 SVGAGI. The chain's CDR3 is CASSYYYRQDSPGYTF. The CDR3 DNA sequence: TGTGCCAGCAGTTACTATTATCGTCAGGACTCCCCTGGCTACACCTTC.